One T cell receptor (beta chain) is described in this entry. As yet, its antigen is unknown. Molecular barcoding with unique molecular identifiers was used for the TCRbeta library. TCRdb processed the PCR reads anew with MiXCR; each CDR3 protein has one entry. The sample comprises around 580,000 distinct CDR3 sequences, 23% of which are singletons, and less than 15% rests with the top ten. The sample is drawn from a study of T-cell reconstitution after alpha-beta-depleted transplantation in children. Study-wide results and caveats: Where alpha-beta T cells came from about two months after transplant was reportedly several hundred expanded graft clones. T-cell counts and diversity at one year post-transplant came mainly from newly produced T cells. Surviving recipient T cells and thymic progenitors underlay high day-60 TCRbeta diversity in some patients.

The CDR3 runs 14 residues. Germline V lookup: CDR1 SGHTA, CDR2 FQGNSA. Trimming took 0 bases from V and 7 from J, leaving 9 bases between them. The chain is built from TRBV7-2 and TRBJ1-4, with D unclear. The input for sequencing was PBMCs, mostly from graft donor cells, taken 360 days after TCRalphabeta/CD19-depleted stem cell transplant. The receptor's source is a boy under two years old who had a stem cell transplant for acute myeloid leukemia, so the T cells may come from the graft donor. CDR3 nucleotides: TGTGCCAGCAGCTTAGCCGGGTTAGGTGAAAAACTGTTTTTT. Its translation: CASSLAGLGEKLFF.